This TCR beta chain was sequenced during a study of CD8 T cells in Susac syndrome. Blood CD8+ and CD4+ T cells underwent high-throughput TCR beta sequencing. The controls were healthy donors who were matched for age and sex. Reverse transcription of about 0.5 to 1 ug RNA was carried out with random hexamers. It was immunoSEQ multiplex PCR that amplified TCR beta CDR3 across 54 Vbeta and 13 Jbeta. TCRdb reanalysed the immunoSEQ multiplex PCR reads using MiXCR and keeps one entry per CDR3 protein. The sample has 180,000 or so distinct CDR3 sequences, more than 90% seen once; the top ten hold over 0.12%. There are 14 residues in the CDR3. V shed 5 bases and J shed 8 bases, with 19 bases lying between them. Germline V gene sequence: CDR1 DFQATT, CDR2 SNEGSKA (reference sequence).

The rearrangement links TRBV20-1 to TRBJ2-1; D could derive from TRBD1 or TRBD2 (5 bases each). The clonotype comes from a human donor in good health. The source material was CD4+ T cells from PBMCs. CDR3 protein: CSAHPPGALHEQFF. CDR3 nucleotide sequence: TGCAGTGCTCACCCCCCCGGGGCCCTACATGAGCAGTTCTTC.